This T cell receptor (beta chain) originates from a study of spatial heterogeneity in lung cancer. Study information: Detection consistently yielded more beta chains than alpha chains. Study-wide results and limits: Counts that tracked tumor mutation counts were those of expanded intratumoral alpha and beta TCRs.

Noted time point: sample taken at primary tumor resection. The approximately 70 donors had untreated early-stage non-small cell lung cancer. No cell sorting; template was whole RNA from tumor, lung tissue or PBMC. The library protocol tagged each TCR cDNA with a unique molecular identifier. MiXCR was run by TCRdb on the 5' RACE reads, yielding one entry per CDR3 protein. The sample shows more than 15,000 distinct CDR3 sequences, 6.2% of them seen only once. This CDR3 has 15 residues. The germline V gene has CDR1 KGHSH and CDR2 LQKENI. Trimming left V 3 bases short and J 0 bases short, with 6 bases between. This clonotype showed up many times. Its target is unknown.

The sample here was lung tumor tissue, taken at surgery. The V gene is TRBV18, the J gene TRBJ2-6; no firm D call. The sequence was collected from a male donor with early-stage non-small cell lung cancer. CDR3 DNA sequence: TGTGCCAGCTCACCTCAAGGCTCTGGGGCCAACGTCCTGACTTTC. Its translation: CASSPQGSGANVLTF.